The next 21 T cell receptor beta chains were all read from a single sample in a study of OX40 agonist ivuxolimab in advanced cancers. Data came from immunoSEQ multiplex PCR; TCRdb stores just in-frame clones and leaves some out. The sample has about 50,000 clones, roughly 77% seen once. The sequences come from CD4+ or CD8+ T cells sorted from blood, collected in a trial of the OX40 agonist ivuxolimab. The origin of the receptors is an adult with an advanced solid tumor such as melanoma, head and neck, liver or kidney cancer.

The rearrangement joins TRBV7-6 to TRBJ2-1, with TRBD2 matching over 11 bases. The CDR3 consists of 17 residues. Germline CDR1 is SGHVS and CDR2 is FNYEAQ. J lost 8 bases, V lost 2 bases, and 11 bases had no gene match. The CDR3 loop reads CASSLNPPTSGRDEQFF. Written as DNA, the CDR3 is TGTGCCAGCAGCTTAAACCCCCCTACTAGCGGGAGAGATGAGCAGTTCTTC. The variable domain in full, completed from reference TRBV7-6 and TRBJ2-1, reads GAGVSQSPRYKVTKRGQDVALRCDPISGHVSLYWYRQALGQGPEFLTYFNYEAQQDKSGLPNDRFSAERPEGSISTLTIQRTEQRDSAMYRCASSLNPPTSGRDEQFFGPGTRLTVL.

The J gene is TRBJ1-2, the V gene TRBV29-1; 9 bases fit TRBD1. The trim removed 7 bases at V and 8 bases at J, leaving 11 bases unmatched. The CDR3 covers 13 residues. From germline, CDR1 is SQVTM and CDR2 ANQGSEA. CDR3 sequence: CSAGDRVVMGYTF. As DNA, the CDR3 is TGCAGCGCCGGGGACAGGGTTGTAATGGGCTACACCTTC.

This clone has more than one count but fewer than ten. This chain uses TRBV19 with TRBJ2-7; D unclear. The CDR3 consists of 15 residues. Looked up from germline, CDR1 is LNHDA and CDR2 is SQIVND (reference sequence). The ends were cut back, 5 bases at V and 4 bases at J, with 18 bases in the middle. For the CDR3, the DNA is TGTGCCAGTAGTCCCCGATGGACCAGCGCATACGAGCAGTACTTC. It yields the protein CASSPRWTSAYEQYF.

This chain uses TRBV19 with TRBJ2-5; 7 positions match TRBD2. V shed 1 base, J shed 5 bases, and the junction held 7 bases outside the gene matches. CDR3 length: 15 amino acids. Germline V gives CDR1 LNHDA, CDR2 SQIVND (reference sequence). The DNA of the CDR3 is TGTGCCAGTAGTATAGGTAGCGGGCGGAGGGAGACCCAGTACTTC. Protein sequence: CASSIGSGRRETQYF. Based on the CDR3 plus reference TRBV19 and TRBJ2-5, the full variable domain is DGGITQSPKYLFRKEGQNVTLSCEQNLNHDAMYWYRQDPGQGLRLIYYSQIVNDFQKGDIAEGYSVSREKKESFPLTVTSAQKNPTAFYLCASSIGSGRRETQYFGPGTRLLVL.

This chain links TRBV5-5 with TRBJ2-7; D may be TRBD1 (6 bases). V was pared by 2 bases and J by 6 bases, with 15 bases between. Germline CDR1 reads SGHKS; CDR2 reads YYEKEE (reference sequence). The length of the CDR3 is 14 residues. The CDR3 DNA sequence: TGTGCCAGCAGCTTTAGGGGCAGGGGTTCCGAGCAGTACTTC. Translation: CASSFRGRGSEQYF.

This clone came up a few times. This sequence joins TRBV4-1 and TRBJ2-7; 7 bases align to TRBD2. The CDR3 extends over 13 amino acids. Germline CDR1 is MGHRA and CDR2 is YSYEKL. The V and J ends lost 4 bases and 4 bases, in that order; junction bases with no gene match: 4. The CDR3 DNA is TGCGCCAGCAGCCGGGGACTAAATTACGAGCAGTACTTC. It translates to CASSRGLNYEQYF.

V is TRBV5-1 and J is TRBJ1-1; D remains unclear. This CDR3 is built from 15 residues. The V end lost 0 bases, the J end lost 1 base, and 10 bases lay between the germline ends. Per germline, CDR1 SGHRS and CDR2 YFSETQ. For the CDR3, the DNA is TGCGCCAGCAGCTTGGAGGGCAGTTCGAACACTGAAGCTTTCTTT. Protein: CASSLEGSSNTEAFF.

The genes are TRBV4-1 and TRBJ1-2; no firm D call. Trimming stripped 4 bases from V and 5 bases from J, with 11 bases between. There are 13 residues in the CDR3. Germline V CDR1 and CDR2: MGHRA, YSYEKL. CDR3 in amino acids: CASSPPLEYGYTF. CDR3 coding DNA: TGCGCCAGCAGCCCCCCCCTCGAGTATGGCTACACCTTC.

The rearrangement uses TRBV7-8 and TRBJ1-6, with TRBD1 matching 8 bases. V lost 3 bases, J lost 8 bases, and 9 bases stayed unmatched. CDR3 length: 16 amino acids. Germline lookup yields CDR1 SGHVS and CDR2 FQNEAQ. As DNA, the CDR3 is TGTGCCAGCAGCTTGTCGACAGGGGTAGCTGATTCACCCCTCCACTTT. Protein product: CASSLSTGVADSPLHF.

This clone was observed once. The V call is TRBV6-5, the J call TRBJ2-7; TRBD2 aligns across 8 bases. Germline-derived CDR1 and CDR2 are MNHEY and SVGAGI. The trim removed 1 base at V and 1 base at J, leaving 3 bases unmatched. The CDR3 contains 15 residues. CDR3 sequence (DNA): TGTGCCAGCAGTTACTGGGGGACTAGGTCCTACGAGCAGTACTTC. Translated, it gives CASSYWGTRSYEQYF.

CDR3 DNA: TGTGCCAGCAGGGACAGGGGGCGGGACTATGGCTACACCTTC. Protein sequence: CASRDRGRDYGYTF. J is TRBJ1-2 and V is TRBV6-5, with 11 bases fitting TRBD1. Germline trimming cut 6 bases from V and 3 bases from J; bases unmatched to any gene: 3. CDR3 length: 14 residues. The germline V gene encodes CDR1 MNHEY and CDR2 SVGAGI.

V usage is TRBV10-1 and J usage is TRBJ2-1; D is ambiguous. The CDR3 is 13 amino acids. Deletions cut 2 bases from V and 8 bases from J, with 10 bases between. Germline CDR1 WNHNN, CDR2 SYGVQD (reference sequence). The CDR3 region is CASSERLWDEQFF. The CDR3 nucleotides are TGCGCCAGCAGTGAGAGACTCTGGGATGAGCAGTTCTTC.

This clone was observed a single time. This chain uses TRBV5-4 with TRBJ2-7, with 7 positions matching TRBD1. Germline assignment: CDR1 SGHNT and CDR2 YYREEE (reference sequence). Losses at the gene ends were 4 bases for V and 3 bases for J; bases not matched to a gene: 1. The CDR3 has 12 residues. The CDR3 region is CASSRDSYEQYF. CDR3 DNA: TGTGCCAGCAGCAGGGACAGCTACGAGCAGTACTTC.

The V and J genes are TRBV27 and TRBJ2-1, with 7 bases fitting TRBD1. With V trimmed by 5 bases and J by 0 bases, 7 bases remained unmatched. The CDR3 is 16 residues long. Germline CDR1 reads MNHEY; CDR2 reads SMNVEV (reference sequence). In nucleotides, the CDR3 is TGTGCCAGCAGTGGCCCGCCAGGGGGCTCCTACAATGAGCAGTTCTTC. This codes for CASSGPPGGSYNEQFF.

This clone came up a few times. The rearrangement links TRBV6-6 to TRBJ1-6; 7 bases agree with TRBD1. The length of the CDR3 is 13 residues. CDR1 and CDR2 (germline): MNHNY, SVGAGI (reference sequence). Trimming cost V 6 bases and J 8 bases; bases outside gene matches: 4. CDR3 region: CASRKQGYSPLHF. CDR3 nucleotide sequence: TGTGCCAGCAGGAAACAGGGGTATTCACCCCTCCACTTT.

This chain uses TRBV2 with TRBJ1-1; D unresolved. The CDR3 runs 13 residues. CDR1 and CDR2 (germline): SNHLY, FYNNEI. V was clipped by 3 bases and J by 2 bases, with 7 bases between them. CDR3 protein: CASSDLLNTEAFF. CDR3 bases: TGTGCCAGCAGTGACCTTTTAAACACTGAAGCTTTCTTT.

This sequence joins TRBV5-6 and TRBJ1-4, with D possibly TRBD1 on 5 matching bases. The CDR3 is 14 amino acids. CDR1 and CDR2 from the germline V gene are SGHDT and YYEEEE. Trimming pared 4 bases from V and 7 bases from J, leaving 14 bases between. The CDR3 region has the DNA TGTGCCAGCAGCCCGGGGACCCATCTTGAAAAACTGTTTTTT. The encoded protein is CASSPGTHLEKLFF.

The chain employs TRBV5-1 and TRBJ1-2; 7 nucleotides line up with TRBD1. The V and J ends lost 2 bases and 6 bases, in that order; junction bases with no gene match: 1. From germline, CDR1 is SGHRS and CDR2 YFSETQ. CDR3 size: 12 residues. The CDR3 here is CASSFDRDGYTF. CDR3 coding DNA: TGCGCCAGCAGCTTCGACAGGGATGGCTACACCTTC.

V and J are TRBV10-2 and TRBJ2-2; TRBD2 might be the D (6 bases). V was clipped by 5 bases and J by 1 base, with 11 bases between them. The germline V gene encodes CDR1 WSHSY and CDR2 SAAADI. The CDR3 is 15 residues long. CDR3 DNA: TGCGCCAGCAGTTTGGGACTCAGGAACACCGGGGAGCTGTTTTTT. Translation gives CASSLGLRNTGELFF.

The V gene is TRBV5-1, the J gene TRBJ1-1; 7 positions match TRBD1. Germline V CDR1 and CDR2: SGHRS, YFSETQ. V was clipped by 5 bases and J by 0 bases; unmatched bases: 7. The CDR3 is made up of 15 amino acids. The CDR3 spells CASSTTGPMNTEAFF. The DNA for the CDR3 is TGCGCCAGCAGTACGACAGGGCCTATGAACACTGAAGCTTTCTTT.

In this sample, this clone turned up a few times. The chain combines TRBV6-6 with TRBJ2-7; D unresolved. Trimming cost V 5 bases and J 3 bases, with 14 bases left between them. CDR3 length: 14 amino acids. The germline V gene has CDR1 MNHNY and CDR2 SVGAGI (reference sequence). The CDR3 here is CASSDLLVRYEQYF. CDR3 nucleotide sequence: TGTGCCAGCAGTGACTTGTTAGTCCGCTACGAGCAGTACTTC.